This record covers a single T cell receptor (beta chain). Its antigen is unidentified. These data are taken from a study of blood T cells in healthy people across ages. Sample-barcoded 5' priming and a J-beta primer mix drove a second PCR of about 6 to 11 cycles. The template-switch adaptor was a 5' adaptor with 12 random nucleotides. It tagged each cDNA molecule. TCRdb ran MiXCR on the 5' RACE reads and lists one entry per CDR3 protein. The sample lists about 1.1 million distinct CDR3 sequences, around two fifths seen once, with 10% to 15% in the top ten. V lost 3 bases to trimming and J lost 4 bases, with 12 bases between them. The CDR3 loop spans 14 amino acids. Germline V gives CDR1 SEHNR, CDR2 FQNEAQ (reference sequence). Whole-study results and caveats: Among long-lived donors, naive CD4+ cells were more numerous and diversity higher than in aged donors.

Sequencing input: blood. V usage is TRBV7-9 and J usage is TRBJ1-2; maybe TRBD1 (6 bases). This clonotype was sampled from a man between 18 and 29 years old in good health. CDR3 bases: TGTGCCAGCAGCTTCAGTGCAGGGGCCTATGGCTACACCTTC. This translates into CASSFSAGAYGYTF. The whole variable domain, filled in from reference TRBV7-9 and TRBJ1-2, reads DTGVSQNPRHKITKRGQNVTFRCDPISEHNRLYWYRQTLGQGPEFLTYFQNEAQLEKSRLLSDRFSAERPKGSFSTLEIQRTEQGDSAMYLCASSFSAGAYGYTFGSGTRLTVV.